The clone carrying this T cell receptor beta chain was recorded at least ten times. PBMCs stemmed from over 7.5 ml fresh peripheral blood. This specimen comes from a study of T cells in Graves' hyperthyroidism and ophthalmopathy. The germline V gene encodes CDR1 MNHNS and CDR2 SASEGT. The CDR3 runs 16 residues. V lost 5 bases to trimming and J lost 2 bases; unmatched junction nucleotides: 4. The source material, RNA transcripts, was used to amplify TCR beta CDR3 regions. Carried out on the TCR CDR3, a first-round RT-PCR used the HTBI primer set. TCRdb used MiXCR to reprocess the multiplex PCR reads, holding one entry per CDR3 protein. The sample comprises 450,000 to 500,000 distinct CDR3 sequences, 20% to 25% of which are singletons, and about 49% rests with the top ten.

The TCR comes from a woman aged 70 to 79 with Graves' ophthalmopathy. The chain joins TRBV6-1 to TRBJ2-7; the match to TRBD2 covers 15 bases. The specimen sequenced was blood. This CDR3 reads CASSSRTSGRAYEQYF. CDR3 bases: TGTGCCAGCAGTTCGCGGACTAGCGGGAGGGCCTACGAGCAGTACTTC.